These 13 T cell receptor beta chains came from one sample sequenced in a study of blood T cell repertoires in COVID-19. Only in-frame clones appear in the TCRdb table, and some are missing; sequencing was by immunoSEQ multiplex PCR. The table includes fewer than 9,500 clones, 85% to 90% detected once. The sequencing input was peripheral blood. Receptors were obtained from a woman in her 50s with active or convalescent COVID-19.

J is TRBJ2-2 and V is TRBV6-5, with a possible D match to TRBD2 (5 bases). This CDR3 is built from 14 residues. The V gene's germline CDR1 is MNHEY and CDR2 SVGAGI. V lost 7 bases and J 4 bases, leaving 13 bases between the germline ends. CDR3: CASTKRAGTGELFF. CDR3 in DNA: TGTGCCAGCACTAAACGGGCGGGCACCGGGGAGCTGTTTTTT.

V usage is TRBV2 and J usage is TRBJ2-2; tentatively, D is TRBD1 (5 bases). The CDR3 spans 13 residues. CDR1 SNHLY and CDR2 FYNNEI come from the germline V gene. Between the trimmed V and J ends, which lost 5 bases and 7 bases, there was a span of 11 bases. CDR3 DNA sequence: TGTGCCAGCAGTCCCCAGGGCGACGGGGAGCTGTTTTTT. Amino acid sequence: CASSPQGDGELFF. The variable domain in full, with the rest retrieved from reference TRBV2 and TRBJ2-2, is EPEVTQTPSHQVTQMGQEVILRCVPISNHLYFYWYRQILGQKVEFLVSFYNNEISEKSEIFDDQFSVERPDGSNFTLKIRSTKLEDSAMYFCASSPQGDGELFFGEGSRLTVL.

The V and J genes are TRBV4-3 and TRBJ2-7, with TRBD1 matching 10 bases. The CDR3 length is 13 residues. The trim removed 4 bases at V and 7 bases at J, leaving 4 bases unmatched. Germline V gives CDR1 LGHNA, CDR2 YSLEER. The CDR3 loop is CASSPADRGEQYF. CDR3 DNA: TGCGCCAGCAGCCCGGCGGACAGGGGGGAGCAGTACTTC.

The chain employs TRBV5-4 and TRBJ1-6, with a possible D match to TRBD1 (5 bases). This CDR3 has 16 residues. From germline, CDR1 is SGHNT and CDR2 YYREEE (reference sequence). Trimming left V 0 bases short and J 9 bases short, with 16 bases between. The CDR3 region is CASSLGGLPGSSPLHF. As DNA, the CDR3 is TGTGCCAGCAGCTTGGGGGGACTGCCTGGTAGTTCACCCCTCCACTTT.

V and J are TRBV14 and TRBJ2-1; TRBD1 aligns across 7 bases. Germline lookup yields CDR1 SGHDN and CDR2 FVKESK. The CDR3 covers 16 residues. V shed 3 bases, J shed 5 bases, and the junction held 10 bases outside the gene matches. The CDR3 loop reads CASSQTLTGFDNEQFF. Here the CDR3 DNA reads TGTGCCAGCAGCCAGACCTTGACAGGGTTTGACAATGAGCAGTTCTTC. The whole variable domain, filled in from reference TRBV14 and TRBJ2-1, reads EAGVTQFPSHSVIEKGQTVTLRCDPISGHDNLYWYRRVMGKEIKFLLHFVKESKQDESGMPNNRFLAERTGGTYSTLKVQPAELEDSGVYFCASSQTLTGFDNEQFFGPGTRLTVL.

V usage is TRBV7-3 and J usage is TRBJ2-3; 11 nucleotides agree with TRBD2. Trimming took 3 bases from V and 1 from J; bases not matched to a gene: 0. The CDR3 sequence is 15 residues long. Germline V gives CDR1 SGHTA, CDR2 FQGTGA. CDR3 nucleotide sequence: TGTGCCAGCAGCTTGGGACTAGCGGGCACAGATACGCAGTATTTT. Its protein is CASSLGLAGTDTQYF. Supplemented by reference TRBV7-3 and TRBJ2-3, the full variable domain reads GAGVSQTPSNKVTEKGKYVELRCDPISGHTALYWYRQSLGQGPEFLIYFQGTGAADDSGLPNDRFFAVRPEGSVSTLKIQRTERGDSAVYLCASSLGLAGTDTQYFGPGTRLTVL.

The rearrangement joins TRBV19 to TRBJ2-6, with D maybe TRBD1 (6 bases). Germline V gives CDR1 LNHDA, CDR2 SQIVND (reference sequence). The CDR3 totals 13 residues. The CDR3: CATGSSGANVLTF. The CDR3 DNA reads TGTGCGACAGGCTCGTCTGGGGCCAACGTCCTGACTTTC.

The CDR3 region has the DNA TGTGCCAGTAGTATAGAGCCCCCTAGCGGGAGAACCGGGGAGCTGTTTTTT. Amino acids: CASSIEPPSGRTGELFF. This chain connects TRBV19 to TRBJ2-2, with TRBD2 identical over 10 bases. The germline gives CDR1 LNHDA, CDR2 SQIVND (reference sequence). Losses at the gene ends were 0 bases for V and 5 bases for J; bases not matched to a gene: 6. This CDR3 is built from 17 residues.

V gene TRBV27 combines with J gene TRBJ2-3, with 9 positions matching TRBD1. The J segment lost 4 bases and the V segment lost 2 bases, leaving 16 bases of the junction unmatched. Per germline, CDR1 MNHEY and CDR2 SMNVEV (reference sequence). The CDR3 totals 19 residues. As DNA, the CDR3 is TGTGCCAGCAGTTTACCAACAGGGGGCCCGAACAACCCCCCAGATACGCAGTATTTT. It encodes CASSLPTGGPNNPPDTQYF.

The chain is built from TRBV18 and TRBJ1-1; D not certain. The CDR3 covers 13 residues. Trimming took off 5 bases at V and 0 bases at J, with 7 bases between the two ends. Germline assignment: CDR1 KGHSH and CDR2 LQKENI. The CDR3 DNA is TGTGCCAGCTCAACAGAAATGAACACTGAAGCTTTCTTT. Protein product: CASSTEMNTEAFF.

In its sample, this clone was seen once. The V gene is TRBV7-9, the J gene TRBJ2-2, with a weak D call TRBD2 (6 bases). The CDR3 is 15 amino acids. Trimming stripped 5 bases from V and 7 bases from J, with 17 bases between. The germline gives CDR1 SEHNR, CDR2 FQNEAQ (reference sequence). This CDR3 reads CASSPAPGRGGELFF. In nucleotides, the CDR3 is TGTGCCAGCAGCCCGGCCCCCGGGAGAGGCGGGGAGCTGTTTTTT.

The chain couples TRBV9 to TRBJ2-1; TRBD2 matches 12 bases. J lost 7 bases, V lost 0 bases, and 5 bases had no gene match. From germline, CDR1 is SGDLS and CDR2 YYNGEE. The CDR3 is 16 amino acids. CDR3 nucleotide sequence: TGTGCCAGCAGCGTAGTAGGACTAGCGGGGAGAAATGAGCAGTTCTTC. Encoded protein: CASSVVGLAGRNEQFF.

The table lists this clone with a count of one. V and J are TRBV12-3 or TRBV12-4 and TRBJ2-2; no clear D. The germline V and J ends were trimmed by 3 bases and 4 bases, with 6 bases remaining between them. This CDR3 has 13 residues. In nucleotides, the CDR3 is TGTGCCAGCAGTTTGAGGCGCACCGGGGAGCTGTTTTTT. Residues: CASSLRRTGELFF.